Sequencing of this TCR beta chain was carried out in a study of cytomegalovirus exposure and HLA in healthy donors. Study-wide results and caveats: In a later analysis, an Asian-associated ancestry cluster reportedly showed fewer N-insertions than the roughly 650-donor mean. Sequence variants that were highly shared formed a cluster that was likely a sequencing artifact. Cytomegalovirus-associated status was assigned to roughly 160 TCR beta chains. Earlier findings revealed that most TCR beta V segments proved productive either about 87% or about 30% of the time.

PCR employed 60 Vbeta and 13 Jbeta primers. Generated by immunoSEQ multiplex PCR, the TCRdb table keeps only in-frame clones and is missing some. The sample records around 150,000 clones, around 75% being singletons. V was pared by 0 bases and J by 2 bases, with 8 bases of the junction left unmatched. Germline V gene sequence: CDR1 SGHDT, CDR2 YYEEEE. The CDR3 length is 17 residues. As for this clone: As yet, its antigen is unknown.

The clonotype was recovered from a man aged 35 to 55 in good health and CMV-seronegative. Specimen: PBMCs. V and J are TRBV5-6 and TRBJ2-3; 8 bases match TRBD2. The CDR3 coding sequence is TGTGCCAGCAGCTTGGCCGGTTCTAGCGGGCACACAGATACGCAGTATTTT. Residues: CASSLAGSSGHTDTQYF.